This T cell receptor (beta chain) comes out of a study of spatial heterogeneity in lung cancer. As for the study in general: TCR and UMI combinations that were unique each appeared, on average, more than ten times in raw reads. Overall study findings and caveats: Tumor mutation counts were tracked by expanded intratumoral alpha and beta TCR counts.

Described time point: sample taken at primary tumor resection. From tumor, nontumor lung or frozen PBMC, whole RNA was taken unsorted for sequencing. In its sample, this clonotype was seen many times. Its matching antigen is unknown. Every TCR cDNA molecule bore its own unique molecular identifier. A single record per CDR3 protein comes from TCRdb applying MiXCR to the 5' RACE reads. The repertoire holds 20,000 to 25,000 distinct CDR3 sequences, with just under 9% as singletons. This sequence originates from a male donor with early-stage non-small cell lung cancer. Specimen: lung tumor tissue, collected at surgery.

The CDR3, as DNA: TGTGCCAGCCGGGGGGGGCCTGAAGCTTTCTTT. Translating gives CASRGGPEAFF. This chain joins TRBV28 and TRBJ1-1; tentatively, D is TRBD1 (6 bases). Trimming removed 8 bases at V and 6 bases at J, with 10 bases between. Germline CDR1 reads MDHEN; CDR2 reads SYDVKM. The CDR3 consists of 11 residues.